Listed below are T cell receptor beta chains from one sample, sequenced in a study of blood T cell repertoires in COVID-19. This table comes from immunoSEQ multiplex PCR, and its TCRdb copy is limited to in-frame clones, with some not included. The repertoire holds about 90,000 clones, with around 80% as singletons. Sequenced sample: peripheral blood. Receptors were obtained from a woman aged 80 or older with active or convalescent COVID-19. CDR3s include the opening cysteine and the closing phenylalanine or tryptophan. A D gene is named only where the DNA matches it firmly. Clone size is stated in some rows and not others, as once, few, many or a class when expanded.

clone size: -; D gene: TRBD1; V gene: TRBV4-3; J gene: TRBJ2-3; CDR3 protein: CASSHQQGADTDTQYF; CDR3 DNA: TGCGCCAGCAGCCACCAACAGGGGGCCGATACAGATACGCAGTATTTT
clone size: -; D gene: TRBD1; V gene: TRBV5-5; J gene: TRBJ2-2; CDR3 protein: CASSTGQGGLDTGELFF; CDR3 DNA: TGTGCCAGCAGCACAGGACAGGGGGGGTTGGACACCGGGGAGCTGTTTTTT
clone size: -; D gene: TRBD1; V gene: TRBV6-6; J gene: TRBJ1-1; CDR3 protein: CASRENRGAEAFF; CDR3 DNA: TGTGCCAGCAGGGAAAACAGGGGAGCTGAAGCTTTCTTT
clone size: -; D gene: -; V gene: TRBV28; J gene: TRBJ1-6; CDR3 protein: CASSFPGQSDNSPLHF; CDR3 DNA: TGTGCCAGCAGTTTCCCCGGACAGTCAGATAATTCACCCCTCCACTTT
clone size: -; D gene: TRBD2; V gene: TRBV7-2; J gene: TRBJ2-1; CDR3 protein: CASSQGLAQNEQFF; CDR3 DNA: TGTGCCAGCAGCCAGGGACTAGCGCAAAATGAGCAGTTCTTC
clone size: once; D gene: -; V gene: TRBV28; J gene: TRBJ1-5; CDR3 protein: CATSKVAGSNQPQHF; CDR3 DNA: TGTGCCACCTCTAAAGTGGCAGGTAGCAATCAGCCCCAGCATTTT
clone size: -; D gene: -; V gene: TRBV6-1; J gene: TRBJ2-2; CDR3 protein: CVSSEVKNTGELFF; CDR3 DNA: TGTGTCAGCAGTGAAGTAAAGAACACCGGGGAGCTGTTTTTT
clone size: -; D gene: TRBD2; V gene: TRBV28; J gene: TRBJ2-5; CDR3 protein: CASSKGLAGGQETQYF; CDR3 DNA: TGTGCCAGCAGTAAAGGACTAGCGGGGGGCCAAGAGACCCAGTACTTC
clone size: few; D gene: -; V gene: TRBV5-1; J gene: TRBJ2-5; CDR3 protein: CASSVTGTIDETQYF; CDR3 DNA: TGCGCCAGCAGCGTAACCGGGACAATCGATGAGACCCAGTACTTC
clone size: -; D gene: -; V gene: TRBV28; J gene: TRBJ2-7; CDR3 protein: CASRPGQTYEQYF; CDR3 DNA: TGTGCCAGCAGACCCGGACAGACCTACGAGCAGTACTTC
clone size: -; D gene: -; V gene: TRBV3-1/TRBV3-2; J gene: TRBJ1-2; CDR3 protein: CASSLGQGYGYTF; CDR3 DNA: TGTGCCAGCAGCCTGGGGCAGGGGTATGGCTACACCTTC
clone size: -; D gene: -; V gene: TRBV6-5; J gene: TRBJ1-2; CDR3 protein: CASSYSSGNNYGYTF; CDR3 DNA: TGTGCCAGCAGTTACTCGAGCGGGAATAACTATGGCTACACCTTC
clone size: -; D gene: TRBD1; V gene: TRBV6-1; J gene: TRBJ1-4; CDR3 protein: CASREPGQGTNEKLFF; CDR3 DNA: TGTGCCAGCAGAGAACCGGGACAGGGAACTAATGAAAAACTGTTTTTT
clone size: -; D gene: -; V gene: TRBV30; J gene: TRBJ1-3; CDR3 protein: CAWALGNTIYF; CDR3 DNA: TGTGCCTGGGCCCTAGGAAACACCATATATTTT
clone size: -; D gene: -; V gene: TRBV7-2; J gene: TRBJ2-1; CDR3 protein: CASSLYLANNEQFF; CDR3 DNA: TGTGCCAGCAGCTTGTATCTGGCCAACAATGAGCAGTTCTTC
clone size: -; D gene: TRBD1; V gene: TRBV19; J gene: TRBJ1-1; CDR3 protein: CASSIQGETEAFF; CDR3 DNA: TGTGCCAGTAGTATTCAGGGGGAAACTGAAGCTTTCTTT
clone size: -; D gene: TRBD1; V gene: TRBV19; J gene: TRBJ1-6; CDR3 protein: CASRKGPGQNSPLHF; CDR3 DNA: TGTGCCAGTAGGAAGGGACCGGGACAGAATTCACCCCTCCACTTT
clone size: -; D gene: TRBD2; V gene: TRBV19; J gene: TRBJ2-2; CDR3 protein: CASSLRLAGDTGELFF; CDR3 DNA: TGTGCCAGTAGTTTGCGACTAGCGGGGGACACCGGGGAGCTGTTTTTT
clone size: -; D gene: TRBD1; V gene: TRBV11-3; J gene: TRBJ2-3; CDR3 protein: CASSSRTGGGTDTQYF; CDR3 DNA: TGTGCCAGCAGCTCACGGACAGGTGGAGGCACAGATACGCAGTATTTT
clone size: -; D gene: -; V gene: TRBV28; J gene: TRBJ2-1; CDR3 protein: CASSPVLGGNEQFF; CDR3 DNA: TGTGCCAGCAGCCCGGTATTAGGGGGCAATGAGCAGTTCTTC
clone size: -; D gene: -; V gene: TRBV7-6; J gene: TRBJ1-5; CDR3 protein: CASGTGVQPQHF; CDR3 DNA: TGTGCCAGCGGGACTGGGGTACAGCCCCAGCATTTT
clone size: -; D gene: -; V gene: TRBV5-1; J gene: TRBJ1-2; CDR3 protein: CASSPEGPPVDGYTF; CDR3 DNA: TGCGCCAGCAGCCCGGAGGGCCCCCCCGTGGATGGCTACACCTTC
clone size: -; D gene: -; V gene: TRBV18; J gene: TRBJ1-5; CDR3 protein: CASSPTGLNQPQHF; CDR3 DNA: TGTGCCAGCTCACCAACTGGACTTAATCAGCCCCAGCATTTT
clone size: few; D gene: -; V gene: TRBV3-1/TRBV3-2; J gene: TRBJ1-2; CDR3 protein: CASSLRPGGYTF; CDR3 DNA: TGTGCCAGCAGCCTCCGGCCGGGGGGCTACACCTTC
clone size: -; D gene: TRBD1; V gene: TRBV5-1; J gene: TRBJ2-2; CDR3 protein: CASSWGQGHTGELFF; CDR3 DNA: TGCGCCAGCAGCTGGGGACAGGGTCACACCGGGGAGCTGTTTTTT
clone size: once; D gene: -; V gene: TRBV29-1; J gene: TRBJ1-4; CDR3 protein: CSVETGGLFF; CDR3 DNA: TGCAGCGTTGAAACCGGGGGGCTGTTTTTT
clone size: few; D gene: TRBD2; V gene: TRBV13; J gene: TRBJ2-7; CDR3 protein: CASSGRLAGGIEQYF; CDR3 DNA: TGTGCCAGCAGCGGGCGACTAGCGGGAGGAATCGAGCAGTACTTC
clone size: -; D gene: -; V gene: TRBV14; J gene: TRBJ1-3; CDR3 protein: CASSQDTSGVLGNTIYF; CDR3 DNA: TGTGCCAGCAGCCAAGATACTTCAGGGGTACTTGGAAACACCATATATTTT
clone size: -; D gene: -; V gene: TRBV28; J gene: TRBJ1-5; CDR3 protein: CASSYLRDWPVRNQPQHF; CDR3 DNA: TGTGCCAGCAGTTACCTACGGGATTGGCCCGTGAGGAATCAGCCCCAGCATTTT
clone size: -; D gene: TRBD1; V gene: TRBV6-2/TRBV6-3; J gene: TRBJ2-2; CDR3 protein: CASSTRRTGGGELFF; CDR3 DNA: TGTGCCAGCAGTACGCGGCGGACAGGGGGAGGGGAGCTGTTTTTT
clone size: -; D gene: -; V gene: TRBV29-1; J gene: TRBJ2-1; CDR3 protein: CSVEGYREQFF; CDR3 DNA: TGCAGCGTTGAAGGGTACCGGGAGCAGTTCTTC
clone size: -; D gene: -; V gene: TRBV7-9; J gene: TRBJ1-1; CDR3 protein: CASSHPRRGGNTEAFF; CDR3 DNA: TGTGCCAGCAGCCACCCCAGGAGGGGGGGGAACACTGAAGCTTTCTTT
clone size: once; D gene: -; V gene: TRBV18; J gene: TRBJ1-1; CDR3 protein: CASSPSAYSEAFF; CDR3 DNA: TGTGCCAGCTCACCATCCGCCTATTCGGAAGCTTTCTTT
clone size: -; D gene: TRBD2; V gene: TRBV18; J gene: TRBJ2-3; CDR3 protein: CASSILAGGMGTDTQYF; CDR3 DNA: TGTGCCAGCTCAATCCTAGCGGGAGGAATGGGCACAGATACGCAGTATTTT
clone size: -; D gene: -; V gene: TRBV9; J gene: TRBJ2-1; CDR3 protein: CASSVLGGTNNEQFF; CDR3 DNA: TGTGCCAGCAGCGTGTTGGGGGGAACCAACAATGAGCAGTTCTTC
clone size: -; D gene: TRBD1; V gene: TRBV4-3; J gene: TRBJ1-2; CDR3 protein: CASSPQDRGFYGYTF; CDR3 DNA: TGCGCCAGCAGCCCGCAGGACAGGGGATTCTATGGCTACACCTTC
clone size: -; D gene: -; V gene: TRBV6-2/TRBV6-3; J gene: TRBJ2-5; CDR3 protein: CASSPRGPQYEETQYF; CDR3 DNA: TGTGCCAGCAGCCCTAGAGGGCCCCAATACGAAGAGACCCAGTACTTC
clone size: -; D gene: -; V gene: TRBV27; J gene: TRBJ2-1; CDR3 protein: CASSLYNEQFF; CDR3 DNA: TGTGCCAGCAGCCTCTACAATGAGCAGTTCTTC
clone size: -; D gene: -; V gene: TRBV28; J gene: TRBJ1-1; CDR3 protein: CASRAQEVTEAFF; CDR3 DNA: TGTGCCAGCAGAGCTCAGGAGGTCACTGAAGCTTTCTTT
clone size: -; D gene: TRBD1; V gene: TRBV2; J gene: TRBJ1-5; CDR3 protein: CASSAQGVRQPQHF; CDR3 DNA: TGTGCCAGCAGTGCACAGGGGGTCCGTCAGCCCCAGCATTTT
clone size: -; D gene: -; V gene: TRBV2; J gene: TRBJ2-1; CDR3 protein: CASSGGVIGVNEQFF; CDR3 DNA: TGTGCCAGCAGTGGCGGGGTCATTGGAGTCAATGAGCAGTTCTTC
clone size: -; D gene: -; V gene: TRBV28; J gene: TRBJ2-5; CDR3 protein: CASSLVYRAQETQYF; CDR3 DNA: TGTGCCAGCAGTTTAGTATACAGGGCGCAAGAGACCCAGTACTTC
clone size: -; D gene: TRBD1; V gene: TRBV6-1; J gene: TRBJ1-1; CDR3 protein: CASSEFTGETEAFF; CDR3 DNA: TGTGCCAGCAGTGAGTTTACAGGGGAGACTGAAGCTTTCTTT
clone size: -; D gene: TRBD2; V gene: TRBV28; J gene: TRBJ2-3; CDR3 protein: CASSLGLAGSPDTQYF; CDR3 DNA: TGTGCCAGCAGTCTGGGACTAGCGGGGAGCCCAGATACGCAGTATTTT
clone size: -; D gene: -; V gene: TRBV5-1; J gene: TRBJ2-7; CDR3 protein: CASSLGIFRTDELYF; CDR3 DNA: TGCGCCAGCAGCTTGGGGATATTCAGGACTGATGAGCTATACTTC
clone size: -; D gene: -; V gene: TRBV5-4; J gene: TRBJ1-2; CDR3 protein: CASSLSGDYGYTF; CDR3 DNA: TGTGCCAGCAGCTTGTCGGGGGACTATGGCTACACCTTC
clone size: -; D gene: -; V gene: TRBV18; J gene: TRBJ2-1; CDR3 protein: CASATEYNEQFF; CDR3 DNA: TGTGCCAGCGCGACAGAGTACAATGAGCAGTTCTTC
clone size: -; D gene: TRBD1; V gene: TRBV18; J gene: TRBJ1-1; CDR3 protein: CASSTRQGADSEAFF; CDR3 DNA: TGTGCCAGCTCAACAAGACAGGGGGCCGACTCTGAAGCTTTCTTT
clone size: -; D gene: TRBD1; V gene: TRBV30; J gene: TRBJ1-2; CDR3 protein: CAWSRAGGPGYTF; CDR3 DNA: TGTGCCTGGAGTCGCGCAGGGGGCCCTGGCTACACCTTC